These 26 T cell receptor beta chains came from one sample sequenced in a study of T cells after yellow fever vaccination. TCRdb redid the calling of the 5' RACE reads with MiXCR, one entry per CDR3 protein. The data show some 340,000 distinct CDR3 sequences, about 4% seen once. The specimen was PBMCs, collected 5 days after the yellow fever booster vaccination. These receptors were collected from a man aged 18-30 years who received the YFV17D yellow fever vaccine.

This clonotype showed up just a few times. The genes are TRBV3-2 and TRBJ2-4. TRBV3-2 is given as a pseudogene. CDR3 length equals 15 residues. DNA for the CDR3: TGTGCCAGCAGCCAAGACGCGGAGGCCCAAAACATTCAGTACTTC. Translation gives CASSQDAEAQNIQYF.

This clonotype was seen repeatedly, ten times or more. This chain uses TRBV10-3 with TRBJ1-2; D uncertain. Per the germline V gene, CDR1 is ENHRY and CDR2 is SYGVKD. The CDR3 sequence is 12 residues long. V lost 6 bases to trimming and J lost 1 base, with 6 bases between them. CDR3 loop: CAIRRHNYGYTF. CDR3 nucleotides: TGTGCCATCAGAAGACATAACTATGGCTACACCTTC.

The rearrangement uses TRBV10-3 and TRBJ1-1; tentatively, D is TRBD1 (5 bases). Germline lookup yields CDR1 ENHRY and CDR2 SYGVKD. V gave up 10 bases and J gave up 1 base, with 13 bases separating them. There are 13 residues in the CDR3. Written as DNA, the CDR3 is TGTGCCACAACCGACGGGGGGAACACTGAAGCTTTCTTT. Translated: CATTDGGNTEAFF.

The chain employs TRBV6-1 and TRBJ2-1, with 8 bases that match TRBD1. Germline CDR1 and CDR2: MNHNS and SASEGT. After removal of 10 bases from V and 7 bases from J, the junction contained 12 bases not matched to a gene. The CDR3 loop spans 14 amino acids. The CDR3 sequence is CATLWTGLMNEQFF. The CDR3 coding sequence is TGTGCCACTCTATGGACAGGGCTGATGAATGAGCAGTTCTTC.

Worth noting for this clonotype: This clone may be a read error of a much larger clone one base away. The chain is built from TRBV20-1 and TRBJ1-1; TRBD1 agrees at 8 bases. The germline V gene has CDR1 DFQATT and CDR2 SNEGSKA (reference sequence). The CDR3 totals 12 residues. V lost 2 bases, J lost 4 bases, and 0 bases stayed unmatched. The CDR3 here is CSARQGATEAFF. The CDR3 DNA sequence: TGCAGTGCTAGACAGGGGGCCACTGAAGCTTTCTTT.

This clonotype was seen a few times. V is TRBV7-8 and J is TRBJ1-6; no clear D gene. Germline CDR1 is SGHVS and CDR2 is FQNEAQ. Trimming shortened V by 1 base and J by 0 bases, and 13 bases separated the two germline ends. The CDR3 extends over 18 amino acids. This CDR3 is CASSLVSGLSSYNSPLHF. The CDR3 DNA is TGTGCCAGCAGCTTAGTTTCGGGTTTAAGCTCCTATAATTCACCCCTCCACTTT.

This clonotype turned up a few times. The gene calls are TRBV4-3 and TRBJ2-1; D gene uncertain. V was trimmed by 1 base and J by 7 bases, leaving 14 bases between them. CDR1 is LGHNA, CDR2 YSLEER, per germline. The CDR3 consists of 15 residues. This chain's CDR3 is CASSQGAQPRNEQFF. The CDR3 bases are TGCGCCAGCAGCCAAGGGGCCCAACCTCGGAATGAGCAGTTCTTC.

The chain has TRBV20-1 and TRBJ2-3; D gene unclear. The germline V and J ends were trimmed by 0 bases and 0 bases, with 1 base remaining between them. CDR1 DFQATT and CDR2 SNEGSKA come from the germline V gene (reference sequence). CDR3 length: 12 amino acids. CDR3 residues: CSARESTDTQYF. CDR3 sequence (DNA): TGCAGTGCTAGAGAGAGCACAGATACGCAGTATTTT.

This clonotype was counted a few times. The rearrangement links TRBV5-1 to TRBJ2-3; 10 bases agree with TRBD2. The V and J ends lost 4 bases and 0 bases, in that order; junction bases with no gene match: 5. Germline V gene lookup returns CDR1 SGHRS and CDR2 YFSETQ. The CDR3 contains 16 residues. CDR3 sequence (DNA): TGCGCCAGCAGCGGTACTAGCGGGGCAAGCACAGATACGCAGTATTTT. Translating gives CASSGTSGASTDTQYF.

This clonotype was seen only a few times. Written as DNA, the CDR3 is TGTGCCAGCCGGCTGATCAGCTCCTACGAGCAGTACTTC. As protein: CASRLISSYEQYF. The chain employs TRBV5-5 and TRBJ2-7, with unresolved D. V dropped 7 bases and J dropped 0 bases, with 11 bases sitting between them. Germline assignment: CDR1 SGHKS and CDR2 YYEKEE (reference sequence). The CDR3 has 13 residues.

This clonotype has only a few counts. The rearrangement joins TRBV18 to TRBJ2-7, with D perhaps given as TRBD1 or TRBD2 (7 bases each). CDR1 KGHSH and CDR2 LQKENI come from the germline V gene. Between the trimmed V and J ends, which lost 6 bases and 5 bases, there was a span of 14 bases. The CDR3 is made up of 13 amino acids. Here the CDR3 DNA reads TGTGCCAGCTCGCGACCAGGGGGGGACGAGCAGTACGTC. Its translation: CASSRPGGDEQYV.

A few counts support this clonotype. The chain joins TRBV10-2 to TRBJ2-7; a weak D match, TRBD2 (6 bases). Deletions cut 7 bases from V and 2 bases from J, with 12 bases between. This CDR3 contains 13 residues. Germline V lookup: CDR1 WSHSY, CDR2 SAAADI. The CDR3 loop is CASTPGLAYEQYF. DNA of the CDR3: TGCGCCAGCACCCCGGGACTTGCCTACGAGCAGTACTTC.

In its sample, this clonotype was seen many times. The chain uses TRBV11-2 and TRBJ2-1; the match to TRBD1 covers 10 bases. J lost 0 bases, V lost 6 bases, and 5 bases had no gene match. The germline V gene encodes CDR1 SGHAT and CDR2 FQNNGV. This CDR3 is built from 16 residues. The CDR3, as DNA: TGTGCCAGCAGATCGAGGACAGGGGGCTCCTACAATGAGCAGTTCTTC. Its protein is CASRSRTGGSYNEQFF.

The rearrangement uses TRBV4-1 and TRBJ1-5; possible D gene TRBD1, 6 bases. Germline-derived CDR1 and CDR2 are MGHRA and YSYEKL. This CDR3 has 15 residues. Trimming pared 6 bases from V and 1 base from J, leaving 13 bases between. Here the CDR3 DNA reads TGCGCCAGCAGGAAGGGGGTGGGCAGCAATCAGCCCCAGCATTTT. Protein sequence: CASRKGVGSNQPQHF.

This clonotype was seen more than once but under ten times. The chain is built from TRBV20-1 and TRBJ2-3, with no clear D. The V and J ends lost 1 base and 0 bases respectively, with 8 bases between them. This CDR3 has 14 residues. The germline CDR1 and CDR2 sequences are DFQATT and SNEGSKA (reference sequence). CDR3 in amino acids: CSARGRGSTDTQYF. The CDR3 DNA is TGCAGTGCTAGAGGACGCGGTAGCACAGATACGCAGTATTTT.

In the case of this clonotype: This CDR3 is missing its conserved last phenylalanine or tryptophan, likely due to a read error. The V and J genes are TRBV4-1 and TRBJ2-7; D is uncertain. V lost 3 bases, J lost 3 bases, and 12 bases lay in between. The CDR3 extends over 14 amino acids. Germline CDR1 MGHRA, CDR2 YSYEKL. The CDR3 DNA reads TGCGCCAGCAGCCAGATGACATTATTCTACGAGCAGTACTTA. Its translation is CASSQMTLFYEQYL.

There are many counts of this clonotype. The rearrangement links TRBV5-1 to TRBJ1-3; tentative D call: TRBD1 (6 bases). The CDR3 contains 15 residues. CDR1 and CDR2 from the germline V gene are SGHRS and YFSETQ. Trimming pared 4 bases from V and 4 bases from J, leaving 15 bases between. In nucleotides, the CDR3 is TGCGCCAGCAGCCTTCATCAGGGGCTGGGAAACACCATATATTTT. Translation: CASSLHQGLGNTIYF.

This clonotype was seen at least ten times. Possible read error: a much larger clone is one base away. This rearrangement joins TRBV21-1 to TRBJ2-5; the D segment call TRBD1 is taken from the table without a DNA check. TRBV21-1 is described as a pseudogene. CDR3 length equals 13 residues. DNA of the CDR3: TGTGCCAGTCCCCGGGACAGCCAAGAGACCCAGTACTTC. Translated, it gives CASPRDSQETQYF.

This clonotype was counted many times. This chain links TRBV2 with TRBJ2-2; TRBD1 aligns across 11 bases. Germline assignment: CDR1 SNHLY and CDR2 FYNNEI. The J segment lost 5 bases and the V segment lost 10 bases, leaving 9 bases of the junction unmatched. This CDR3 region has 15 residues. CDR3 DNA sequence: TGTGCCACCTGGGCGGGACAGGGGGGGACCGGGGAGCTGTTTTTT. Its translation is CATWAGQGGTGELFF.

This clonotype has ten or more counts. The V gene is TRBV6-6, the J gene TRBJ1-1; a weak D match, TRBD1 (6 bases). This CDR3 spans 16 amino acids. Trimming took 2 bases from V and 5 from J, leaving 18 bases between them. Germline V CDR1 and CDR2: MNHNY, SVGAGI (reference sequence). CDR3 sequence (DNA): TGTGCCAGCAGTTACGGAAGGGGGGAATTGGAAACTGAAGCTTTCTTT. This codes for CASSYGRGELETEAFF.

This clonotype was observed at least ten times. This rearrangement joins TRBV12-3 or TRBV12-4 to TRBJ1-2; 10 bases line up with TRBD1. With V trimmed by 5 bases and J by 8 bases, 5 bases remained unmatched. The CDR3 has 13 residues. CDR3 coding DNA: TGTGCCAGCAGTCAGACAGGGGGCCGGGGCTACACCTTC. Translation: CASSQTGGRGYTF.

This clonotype has at least ten counts. This rearrangement joins TRBV12-3 or TRBV12-4 to TRBJ1-2; 9 bases agree with TRBD1. The ends lost 5 bases at V and 7 bases at J; junction bases unmatched: 11. The length of the CDR3 is 15 residues. The CDR3, as DNA: TGTGCCAGCAGTCTCATGGACAGGGGTTATGGTGGCTACACCTTC. It codes for CASSLMDRGYGGYTF.

This clonotype was picked up a small number of times. The V call is TRBV4-3, the J call TRBJ2-2; 7 nucleotides line up with TRBD1. V lost 3 bases to trimming and J lost 9 bases; unmatched junction nucleotides: 10. The CDR3 has 15 amino acids. Germline V gives CDR1 LGHNA, CDR2 YSLEER. CDR3 nucleotides: TGCGCCAGCAGCCACATTGATTCACAGGGGCGGGAGCTGTTTTTT. The encoded protein is CASSHIDSQGRELFF.

This clonotype has a handful of counts. This chain links TRBV12-3 or TRBV12-4 with TRBJ2-6; the D is unclear. V gave up 7 bases and J gave up 4 bases, with 14 bases separating them. The CDR3 length is 15 residues. The CDR3 nucleotides are TGTGCCAGCACTCCACGCAGGAGCGGGGCCAACGTCCTGACTTTC. This translates into CASTPRRSGANVLTF.

A single count supports this clonotype. V and J are TRBV5-4 and TRBJ1-2, with 7 bases matching TRBD1. The junction had 6 bases not matched to a gene; V was cut back by 3 bases and J by 1 base. CDR3 length: 15 residues. Germline CDR1 is SGHNT and CDR2 is YYREEE (reference sequence). For the CDR3, the DNA is TGTGCCAGCAGCTCGGTGGGGACAGATAACTATGGCTACACCTTC. It yields the protein CASSSVGTDNYGYTF.

This sequence joins TRBV5-1 and TRBJ1-1; TRBD1 matches at 7 bases. This CDR3 has 14 residues. The germline CDR1 and CDR2 sequences are SGHRS and YFSETQ. Germline trimming cut 3 bases from V and 1 base from J; bases unmatched to any gene: 3. The CDR3 sequence is CASSWRGQNTEAFF. DNA for the CDR3: TGCGCCAGCAGCTGGAGGGGGCAGAACACTGAAGCTTTCTTT.